This T cell receptor (beta chain) was captured by sequencing in a study of shared clonotypes between healthy human individuals. V lost 7 bases and J lost 3; bases outside the gene matches: 6. Germline V lookup: CDR1 MNHNY, CDR2 SVGAGI (reference sequence). This CDR3 comprises 13 residues. This table comes from immunoSEQ multiplex PCR, and its TCRdb copy is limited to in-frame clones, with some not included. The profile shows over 300,000 clones, roughly 91% of them singletons. This clone showed up just once. The TCR comes from a man younger than 35 in good health. The sequenced sample was memory CD8+ T cells sorted from blood. Subset: CD45RO+ cells pooled with CCR7-negative TemRA cells. The chain combines TRBV6-6 with TRBJ2-7, with 7 bases that match TRBD2. CDR3 nucleotides: TGTGCCAGCATGGTGGGGGGGAACTACGAGCAGTACTTC. Translated, it gives CASMVGGNYEQYF.